These T cell receptor beta chains were read from a single sample in a study of Graves' ophthalmopathy and Graves' hyperthyroidism. TCRdb reprocessed the multiplex PCR reads via MiXCR and lists one record per CDR3 protein. The sample has some 750,000 distinct CDR3 sequences, 40% seen once. What was sequenced was peripheral blood. The receptors stem from an adult man with Graves' ophthalmopathy. CDR3s include the opening cysteine and the closing phenylalanine or tryptophan. The D gene is left open where the match is weak. Only part of the rows carry a size: once, few, many, or a class if the clone is expanded.

V gene,clone size,J gene,D gene,CDR3 protein,CDR3 DNA
TRBV25-1,.,TRBJ1-6,.,CASKSQDNSPLHF,TGTGCCAGCAAATCGCAGGATAATTCACCCCTCCACTTT
TRBV29-1,many,TRBJ2-5,TRBD1,CSVKSWTGYLETQYF,TGCAGCGTCAAGAGTTGGACAGGGTATTTGGAGACCCAGTACTTC
TRBV7-8,many,TRBJ2-7,.,CASSPRGRFHEQYF,TGTGCCAGCAGCCCCCGGGGCCGCTTCCACGAGCAGTACTTC
TRBV12-3/TRBV12-4,few,TRBJ1-2,TRBD1,CASSSGGTESYGYTF,TGTGCCAGCAGTTCCGGCGGGACAGAGTCGTATGGCTACACCTTC
TRBV7-7,.,TRBJ1-4,.,CASSPPKGVNEKLFF,TGCGCCAGCAGTCCGCCTAAGGGGGTAAATGAAAAACTGTTTTTT
TRBV7-9,.,TRBJ1-1,.,CASSLAAAVREAFF,TGTGCCAGCAGCTTAGCGGCGGCAGTCCGTGAAGCTTTCTTT
TRBV14,.,TRBJ1-4,TRBD1,CASSQGTGVYGKLFF,TGTGCCAGCAGCCAAGGGACAGGGGTTTATGGAAAACTGTTTTTT
TRBV9,.,TRBJ2-7,TRBD1,CASSRTGFGYEQYF,TGTGCCAGCAGCCGGACAGGGTTTGGCTACGAGCAGTACTTC
TRBV11-2,.,TRBJ1-5,.,CASSLDIGAHQPQHF,TGTGCCAGCAGCTTAGATATAGGGGCGCATCAGCCCCAGCATTTT
TRBV25-1,.,TRBJ2-2,.,CASSSRSAWAYGELFF,TGTGCCAGCAGTTCCCGCTCCGCATGGGCGTACGGGGAGCTGTTTTTT
TRBV4-3,.,TRBJ2-5,.,CASSLGSAYQETQYF,TGCGCCAGCAGCCTAGGTAGCGCGTACCAAGAGACCCAGTACTTC
TRBV7-8,many,TRBJ2-4,.,CASSLDAGAGNIQYF,TGTGCCAGCAGCTTAGATGCAGGGGCGGGAAACATTCAGTACTTC
TRBV9,few,TRBJ2-2,.,CATSGPSNTGELFF,TGTGCCACCTCGGGCCCTTCGAACACCGGGGAGCTGTTTTTT
TRBV3-1,.,TRBJ1-1,.,CASSHPHAGAEAFF,TGTGCCAGCAGCCACCCCCACGCTGGGGCTGAAGCTTTCTTT
TRBV4-3,.,TRBJ2-7,TRBD1,CASSRGQESPYEQYF,TGCGCCAGCAGCCGGGGACAGGAGAGCCCCTACGAGCAGTACTTC
TRBV10-3,.,TRBJ1-5,.,CASSRTELDQPQHF,TGTGCCAGCAGTCGGACGGAGCTTGATCAGCCCCAGCATTTT
TRBV20-1,few,TRBJ2-6,TRBD1,CSAQGTEFAGANVLTF,TGCAGTGCACAGGGGACAGAATTTGCTGGGGCCAACGTCCTGACTTTC
TRBV2,.,TRBJ2-7,TRBD2,CASSDLGFAGGLREQYF,TGTGCCAGCAGTGATCTCGGATTCGCGGGAGGTCTTCGTGAGCAGTACTTC
TRBV20-1,.,TRBJ2-5,TRBD2,CSARASRGAGGPGETQYF,TGCAGTGCTCGTGCTTCGCGTGGGGCGGGAGGGCCTGGGGAGACCCAGTACTTC
TRBV19,few,TRBJ1-6,TRBD1,CASASPGGRGSPLHF,TGTGCCAGTGCCTCGCCAGGGGGGAGAGGGTCACCCCTCCACTTT
TRBV9,.,TRBJ1-2,TRBD1,CASSQGQGSFGYTF,TGTGCCAGCAGCCAAGGACAGGGGTCTTTTGGCTACACCTTC
TRBV5-5,.,TRBJ2-7,TRBD1,CASRSQGFTYEQYF,TGTGCCAGCAGGTCACAGGGGTTCACCTACGAGCAGTACTTC
TRBV20-1,.,TRBJ1-5,.,CSARDGGSHQPQHF,TGCAGTGCTAGAGATGGGGGTAGCCATCAGCCCCAGCATTTT
TRBV6-4,.,TRBJ1-2,.,CASSYLKGGLYGYTF,TGTGCCAGCAGTTACTTAAAAGGGGGTCTCTATGGCTACACCTTC
TRBV7-9,few,TRBJ1-5,TRBD1,CASSLTAGGQQPQHF,TGTGCCAGCAGCTTGACGGCAGGGGGTCAACAGCCCCAGCATTTT
TRBV7-9,many,TRBJ2-2,.,CASSLGQNTGELFF,TGTGCCAGCAGCTTGGGACAGAACACCGGGGAGCTGTTTTTT
TRBV25-1,.,TRBJ2-2,TRBD2,CASSSRTSGGLRTGELFF,TGTGCCAGCAGTTCTCGGACTAGCGGGGGGTTGCGAACCGGGGAGCTGTTTTTT
TRBV7-9,many,TRBJ2-5,.,CASSPWGVGETQYF,TGTGCCAGCAGCCCATGGGGCGTAGGAGAGACCCAGTACTTC
TRBV6-2/TRBV6-3,.,TRBJ2-7,.,CASSQRETGGIEQYF,TGTGCCAGCAGCCAACGAGAGACGGGCGGAATCGAGCAGTACTTC
TRBV29-1,few,TRBJ2-7,TRBD1,CSVDGDRGSSYEQYF,TGCAGCGTTGATGGGGACAGGGGGAGCTCCTACGAGCAGTACTTC
TRBV9,.,TRBJ1-1,.,CASSVGGAGLTEAFF,TGTGCCAGCAGCGTAGGGGGCGCCGGGCTCACTGAAGCTTTCTTT
TRBV7-9,.,TRBJ1-1,.,CASSLGLGVTEAFF,TGTGCCAGCAGCCTCGGTTTGGGGGTCACTGAAGCTTTCTTT
TRBV10-3,once,TRBJ2-7,TRBD1,CASSRDRGEHEQYF,TGTGCCAGCAGCCGGGACAGGGGGGAACACGAGCAGTACTTC
TRBV15,.,TRBJ2-3,TRBD2,CATSRAAGGLDTQYF,TGTGCCACCAGCAGAGCTGCGGGAGGGTTAGATACGCAGTATTTT
TRBV20-1,.,TRBJ2-7,.,CSASFVGTASYEQYF,TGCAGTGCTAGTTTCGTCGGGACGGCCTCCTACGAGCAGTACTTC
TRBV10-3,.,TRBJ1-2,.,CASSLSGGLGDYTF,TGTGCCAGCAGCCTTTCGGGGGGGCTGGGGGACTACACCTTC
TRBV28,.,TRBJ2-6,.,CASSSDGRRNTEAF,TGTGCCAGCAGTTCAGACGGAAGGAGGAACACTGAAGCTTTC
TRBV14,few,TRBJ2-6,.,CASSQAISGANVLTF,TGTGCCAGCAGCCAAGCCATCTCTGGGGCCAACGTCCTGACTTTC
TRBV20-1,many,TRBJ1-1,.,CSVTQGKTEAFF,TGCAGTGTCACACAGGGTAAGACTGAAGCTTTCTTT
TRBV9,many,TRBJ1-3,.,CASSVGSGSGNTIYF,TGTGCCAGCAGCGTCGGGTCTGGCTCTGGAAACACCATATATTTT
TRBV9,many,TRBJ1-6,.,CASSAKQEPYNSPLHF,TGTGCCAGCAGCGCGAAACAGGAACCCTATAATTCACCCCTCCACTTT
TRBV7-2,many,TRBJ2-7,.,CASSPQGWGNEQYF,TGTGCCAGCAGCCCCCAGGGGTGGGGTAACGAGCAGTACTTC
TRBV7-8,.,TRBJ2-2,TRBD1,CASSPRPGQGAGELFF,TGTGCCAGCAGCCCACGACCGGGACAGGGTGCCGGGGAGCTGTTTTTT
TRBV19,few,TRBJ1-2,.,CASSIRTDNYGYTF,TGTGCCAGTAGTATCAGGACGGACAACTATGGCTACACCTTC
TRBV7-2,few,TRBJ2-2,TRBD1,CASSLETGDELFF,TGTGCCAGCAGCTTAGAGACAGGGGACGAGCTGTTTTTT
TRBV20-1,few,TRBJ1-5,.,CSASRRVATTNQPQHF,TGCAGTGCTTCCCGGAGAGTCGCAACGACCAATCAGCCCCAGCATTTT
TRBV20-1,many,TRBJ2-7,.,CSARHRGRNEQYF,TGCAGTGCTAGGCACCGGGGGCGGAACGAGCAGTACTTC
TRBV6-5,.,TRBJ1-6,.,CASSYRGQTKGSPLHF,TGTGCCAGCAGTTACCGAGGACAGACCAAAGGTTCACCCCTCCACTTT
TRBV2,.,TRBJ2-7,.,CASSLQGNYEQYF,TGTGCCAGCAGCCTTCAGGGGAACTACGAGCAGTACTTC
TRBV6-1,many,TRBJ1-1,.,CASSERFKGTEAFF,TGTGCCAGCAGTGAAAGGTTCAAGGGCACTGAAGCTTTCTTT
TRBV6-5,few,TRBJ2-5,.,CASTIIGTAQETQYF,TGTGCCAGCACCATAATCGGGACGGCACAAGAGACCCAGTACTTC
TRBV20-1,.,TRBJ1-4,TRBD1,CSARGGQTSEIEKLFF,TGCAGTGCTAGGGGGGGACAGACAAGCGAGATCGAAAAACTGTTTTTT